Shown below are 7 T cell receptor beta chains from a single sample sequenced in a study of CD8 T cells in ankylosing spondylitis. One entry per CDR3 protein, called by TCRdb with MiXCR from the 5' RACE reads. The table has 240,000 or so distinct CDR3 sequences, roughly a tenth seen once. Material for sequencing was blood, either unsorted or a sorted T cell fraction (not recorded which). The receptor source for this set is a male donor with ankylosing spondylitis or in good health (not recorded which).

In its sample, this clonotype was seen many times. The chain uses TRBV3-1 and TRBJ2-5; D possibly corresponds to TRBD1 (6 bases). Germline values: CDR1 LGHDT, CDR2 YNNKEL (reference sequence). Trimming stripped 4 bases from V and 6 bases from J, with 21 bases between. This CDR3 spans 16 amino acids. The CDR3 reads CASSPSFVQGRQTQYF. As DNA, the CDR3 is TGTGCCAGCAGCCCTTCTTTTGTGCAGGGGAGACAGACCCAGTACTTC.

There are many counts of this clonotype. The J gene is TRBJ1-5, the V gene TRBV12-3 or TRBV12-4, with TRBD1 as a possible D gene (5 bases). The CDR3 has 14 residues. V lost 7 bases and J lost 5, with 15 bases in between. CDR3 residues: CASTAGRGDQPQHF. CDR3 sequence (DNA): TGTGCCAGCACCGCGGGGAGGGGAGATCAGCCCCAGCATTTT.

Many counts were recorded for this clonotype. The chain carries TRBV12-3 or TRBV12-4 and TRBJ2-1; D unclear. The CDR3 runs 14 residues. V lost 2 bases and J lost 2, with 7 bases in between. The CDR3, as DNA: TGTGCCAGCAGTTTAAACGGGCCCTACAATGAGCAGTTCTTC. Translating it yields CASSLNGPYNEQFF.

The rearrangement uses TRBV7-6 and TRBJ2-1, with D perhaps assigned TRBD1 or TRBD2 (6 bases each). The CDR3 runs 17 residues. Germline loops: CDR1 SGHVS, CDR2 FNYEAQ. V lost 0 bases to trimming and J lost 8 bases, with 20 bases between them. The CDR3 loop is CASSLAFMRGARDEQFF. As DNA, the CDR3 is TGTGCCAGCAGCTTAGCCTTTATGAGGGGGGCCAGAGATGAGCAGTTCTTC. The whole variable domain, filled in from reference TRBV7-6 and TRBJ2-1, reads GAGVSQSPRYKVTKRGQDVALRCDPISGHVSLYWYRQALGQGPEFLTYFNYEAQQDKSGLPNDRFSAERPEGSISTLTIQRTEQRDSAMYRCASSLAFMRGARDEQFFGPGTRLTVL.

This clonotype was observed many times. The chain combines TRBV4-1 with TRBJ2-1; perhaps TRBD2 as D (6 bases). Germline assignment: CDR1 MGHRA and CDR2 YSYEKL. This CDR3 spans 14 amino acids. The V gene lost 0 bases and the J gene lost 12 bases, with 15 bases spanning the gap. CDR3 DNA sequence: TGCGCCAGCAGCCAAGAGGGTTTTCGGCGGGGGCAGTTCTTC. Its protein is CASSQEGFRRGQFF.

The CDR3 region has the DNA TGTGCCAGCAGCCAGGGGGCCGTTGGGGCCTTCTTC. Translated: CASSQGAVGAFF. V and J are TRBV3-1 and TRBJ2-1, with D perhaps TRBD1 (6 bases). This CDR3 has 12 amino acids. Trimming stripped 3 bases from V and 16 bases from J, with 16 bases between. Germline V gene sequence: CDR1 LGHDT, CDR2 YNNKEL (reference sequence).

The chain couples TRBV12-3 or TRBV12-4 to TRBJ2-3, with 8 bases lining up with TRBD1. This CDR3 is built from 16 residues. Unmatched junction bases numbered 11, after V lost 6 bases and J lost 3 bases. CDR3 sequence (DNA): TGTGCCAGCAGCAACCCCCGGACAGGGCAGACAGATACGCAGTATTTT. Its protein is CASSNPRTGQTDTQYF.